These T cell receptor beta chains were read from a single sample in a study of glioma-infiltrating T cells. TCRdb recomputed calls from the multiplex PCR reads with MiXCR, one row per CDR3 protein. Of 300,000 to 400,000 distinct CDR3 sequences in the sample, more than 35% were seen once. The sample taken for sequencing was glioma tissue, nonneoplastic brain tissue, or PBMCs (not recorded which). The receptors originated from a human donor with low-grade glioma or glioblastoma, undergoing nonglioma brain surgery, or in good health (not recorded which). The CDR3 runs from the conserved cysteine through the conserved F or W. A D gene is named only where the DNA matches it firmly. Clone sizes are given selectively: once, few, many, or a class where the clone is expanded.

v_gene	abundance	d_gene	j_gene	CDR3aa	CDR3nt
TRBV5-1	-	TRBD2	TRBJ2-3	CASRGGSGSGTDTQYF	TGCGCCAGCAGGGGGGGAAGCGGGAGCGGCACAGATACGCAGTATTTT
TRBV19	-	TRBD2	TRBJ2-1	CASATSGICNEQFF	TGTGCCAGTGCCACTAGCGGGATTTGCAATGAGCAGTTCTTC
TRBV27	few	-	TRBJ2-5	CASSPSGVVYETQYF	TGTGCCAGCAGTCCATCAGGGGTGGTTTATGAGACCCAGTACTTC
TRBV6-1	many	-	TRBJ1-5	CASRWAGLYNQPQHF	TGTGCCAGCAGATGGGCAGGACTGTACAATCAGCCCCAGCATTTT
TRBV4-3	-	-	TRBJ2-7	CASSLRPHSYEQYF	TGCGCCAGCAGCCTAAGACCCCACTCCTACGAGCAGTACTTC
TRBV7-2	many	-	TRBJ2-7	CASSLGGTSLYEQYF	TGTGCCAGCAGCTTAGGGGGGACATCGCTTTACGAGCAGTACTTC
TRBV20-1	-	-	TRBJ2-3	CSANFPGTSRADTQYF	TGCAGTGCTAATTTCCCCGGGACTTCCAGGGCAGATACGCAGTATTTT
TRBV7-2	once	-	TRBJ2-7	CASSSTLATYEQYF	TGTGCCAGCAGCTCGACCCTAGCTACCTACGAGCAGTACTTC
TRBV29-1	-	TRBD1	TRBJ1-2	CSLKTGEYGYTF	TGCAGCCTAAAGACAGGGGAATACGGCTACACCTTC
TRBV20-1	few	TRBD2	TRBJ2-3	CSARDPTSGSDTQYF	TGCAGTGCTAGAGACCCGACTAGCGGGAGTGATACGCAGTATTTT
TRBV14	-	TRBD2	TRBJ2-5	CASSQWGGYVDQYF	TGTGCAAGCAGCCAATGGGGAGGGTATGTGGACCAGTACTTC
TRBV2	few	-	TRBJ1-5	CASSEEEAENQPQHF	TGTGCCAGCAGTGAGGAAGAGGCAGAAAATCAGCCCCAGCATTTT
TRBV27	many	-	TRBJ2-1	CASSLWTEPNNEQFF	TGTGCCAGCAGTTTATGGACCGAACCCAATAATGAGCAGTTCTTC
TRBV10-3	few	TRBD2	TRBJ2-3	CAISDRGSYTDTQYF	TGTGCCATCAGTGACCGCGGGAGTTACACAGATACGCAGTATTTT
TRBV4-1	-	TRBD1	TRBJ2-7	CASSSLVDRGNEQYF	TGCGCCAGCAGCAGTTTAGTGGACAGGGGAAACGAGCAGTACTTC
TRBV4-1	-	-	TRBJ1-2	CASRGSGYGYTF	TGCGCCAGCAGGGGGTCGGGGTATGGCTACACCTTC
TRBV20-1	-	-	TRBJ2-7	CSARGLVHEQYF	TGCAGTGCTAGAGGTCTAGTCCACGAGCAGTACTTC
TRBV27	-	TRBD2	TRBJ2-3	CASSSASGLDTQYF	TGTGCCAGCAGTTCAGCTAGCGGTTTAGATACGCAGTATTTT
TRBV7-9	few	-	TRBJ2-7	CASSPDRNEQYF	TGTGCCAGCAGCCCGGACAGAAACGAGCAGTACTTC
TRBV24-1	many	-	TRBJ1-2	CATKDRSYGYTF	TGTGCCACCAAAGACAGAAGCTATGGCTACACCTTC
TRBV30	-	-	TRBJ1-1	CAGYRAEAFF	TGTGCCGGATACCGGGCTGAAGCTTTCTTT
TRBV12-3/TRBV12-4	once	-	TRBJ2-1	CASVTGLAHNEQFF	TGTGCCAGTGTTACAGGGTTAGCCCACAATGAGCAGTTCTTC
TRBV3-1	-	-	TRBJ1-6	CASSQDYRASDFSYNSPLHF	TGTGCCAGCAGCCAAGATTATCGAGCTTCGGATTTCTCCTATAATTCACCCCTCCACTTT
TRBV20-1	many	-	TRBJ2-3	CSARPGPPDTQYF	TGCAGTGCTAGACCTGGGCCGCCGGATACGCAGTATTTT
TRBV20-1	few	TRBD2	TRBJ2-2	CSARVLQAGGNTGELFF	TGCAGTGCTAGAGTCCTCCAGGCGGGAGGAAACACCGGGGAGCTGTTTTTT
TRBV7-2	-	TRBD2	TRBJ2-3	CASSLFGGRSTDTQYF	TGTGCCAGCAGCTTATTTGGCGGGAGGAGTACAGATACGCAGTATTTT
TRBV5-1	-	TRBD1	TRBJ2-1	CASSPDPGGTYNEQFF	TGCGCCAGCAGCCCGGATCCAGGGGGCACCTACAATGAGCAGTTCTTC
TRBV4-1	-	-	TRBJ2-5	CASSHPTTGEGKTQYF	TGTGCCAGCAGCCACCCTACGACAGGGGAGGGAAAGACCCAGTACTTC
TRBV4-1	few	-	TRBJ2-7	CASSHPGTPPEQYF	TGCGCCAGCAGCCACCCCGGGACACCCCCCGAGCAGTACTTC
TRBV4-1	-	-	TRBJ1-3	CASSQDLGGSSGDTIYF	TGCGCCAGCAGCCAAGATTTGGGGGGTTCCTCTGGAGACACCATATATTTT
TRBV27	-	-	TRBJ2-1	CASSRAAFSPYNEQFF	TGTGCCAGCAGCCGGGCGGCGTTTAGCCCCTACAATGAGCAGTTCTTC
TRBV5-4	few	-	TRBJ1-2	CASSLRTDYGYTF	TGTGCCAGCAGCCTCCGGACAGACTATGGCTACACCTTC
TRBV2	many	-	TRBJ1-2	CASSAGNYGYTF	TGTGCCAGCTCTGCTGGCAACTATGGCTACACCTTC
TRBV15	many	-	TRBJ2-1	CATSARRGTSYNEQFF	TGTGCCACCAGCGCACGACGTGGGACCTCCTACAATGAGCAGTTCTTC
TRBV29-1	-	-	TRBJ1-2	CSVETPNYGYTF	TGCAGCGTTGAGACACCCAACTATGGCTACACCTTC
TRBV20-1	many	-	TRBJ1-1	CSARERNTEAFF	TGCAGTGCTAGAGAGAGAAACACTGAAGCTTTCTTT